This T cell receptor beta chain derives from a study of response to subunit inactivated influenza vaccine. Study-wide findings and caveats: Authors suggested few new T cells are recruited by each seasonal influenza vaccination.

This clonotype has ten or more counts. As yet, its antigen is unknown. TCRdb processed the RT-PCR reads anew with MiXCR; each CDR3 protein has one entry. Of 400,000 to 650,000 distinct CDR3 sequences listed, less than 7.5% are singletons. V was pared by 4 bases and J by 1 base, with 12 bases between. The CDR3 length is 14 residues. Germline V gene sequence: CDR1 SGHRS, CDR2 YFSETQ. Sequenced here: PBMCs from blood, sampled 23 months after vaccination. This sequence was found in a man in his fifties or sixties who received an inactivated influenza vaccine. The V and J genes are TRBV5-1 and TRBJ2-7; a possible D gene is TRBD1 (6 bases). In DNA, the CDR3 is TGCGCCAGCAGCAAAACCACAGGGTCCTACGAGCAGTACTTC. Residues: CASSKTTGSYEQYF.